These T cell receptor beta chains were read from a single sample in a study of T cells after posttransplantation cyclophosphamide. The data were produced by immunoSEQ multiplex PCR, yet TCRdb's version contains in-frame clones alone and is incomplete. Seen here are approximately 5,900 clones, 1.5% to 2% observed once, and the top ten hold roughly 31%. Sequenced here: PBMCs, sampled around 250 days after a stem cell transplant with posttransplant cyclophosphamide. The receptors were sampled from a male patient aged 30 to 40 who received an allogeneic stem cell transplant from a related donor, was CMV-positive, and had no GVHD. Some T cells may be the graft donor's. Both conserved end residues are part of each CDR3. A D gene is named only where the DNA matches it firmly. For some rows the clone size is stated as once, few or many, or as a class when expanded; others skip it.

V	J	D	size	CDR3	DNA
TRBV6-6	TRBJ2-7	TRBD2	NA	CASRASGSTYEQYF	TGTGCCAGCAGGGCTAGCGGGTCGACCTACGAGCAGTACTTC
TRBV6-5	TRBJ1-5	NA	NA	CASRMTGSNQPQHF	TGTGCCAGCAGGATGACGGGGAGCAATCAGCCCCAGCATTTT
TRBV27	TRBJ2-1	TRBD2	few	CASSPVPGLVTNEQFF	TGTGCCAGCAGTCCAGTGCCCGGACTAGTCACGAATGAGCAGTTCTTC
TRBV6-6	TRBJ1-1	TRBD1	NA	CASSVLGTGDTEAFF	TGTGCCAGCAGTGTCCTCGGGACAGGGGACACTGAAGCTTTCTTT
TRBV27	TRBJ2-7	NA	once	CASSSTGGGLREQYF	TGTGCCAGCAGTTCAACAGGGGGGGGGCTACGCGAGCAGTACTTC
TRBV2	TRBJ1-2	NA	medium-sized	CASSEGRGVYGYTF	TGTGCCAGCAGTGAGGGCAGGGGAGTCTATGGCTACACCTTC
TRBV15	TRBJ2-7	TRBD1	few	CATSRSLPYRDRVNEQYF	TGTGCCACCAGCAGATCCCTTCCCTACCGGGACAGGGTAAACGAGCAGTACTTC
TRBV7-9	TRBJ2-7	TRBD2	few	CASSDITGLAGGYEQYF	TGTGCCAGCAGCGATATTACCGGGCTAGCGGGAGGGTACGAGCAGTACTTC
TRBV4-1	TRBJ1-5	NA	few	CASSQESSWSNQPQHF	TGCGCCAGCAGCCAAGAGAGTTCTTGGAGCAATCAGCCCCAGCATTTT
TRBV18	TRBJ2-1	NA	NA	CASSPRESTRGGKRNEQFF	TGTGCCAGCTCACCACGGGAGTCGACTAGGGGCGGGAAACGGAATGAGCAGTTCTTC
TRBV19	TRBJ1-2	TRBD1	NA	CASSQGQGIWDGYTF	TGTGCCAGTAGCCAAGGACAGGGGATTTGGGATGGCTACACCTTC
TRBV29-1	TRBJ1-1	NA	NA	CSVEGQQNTEAFF	TGCAGCGTTGAAGGACAACAGAACACTGAAGCTTTCTTT
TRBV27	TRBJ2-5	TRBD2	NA	CASSLGTRETQYF	TGTGCCAGCAGTTTGGGGACTAGAGAGACCCAGTACTTC
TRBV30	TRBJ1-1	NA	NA	CASRRSMNTEAFF	TGTGCCTCACGGCGGAGCATGAACACTGAAGCTTTCTTT
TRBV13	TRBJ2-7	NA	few	CASSQQGTYEQYF	TGTGCCAGCAGCCAACAGGGAACCTACGAGCAGTACTTC
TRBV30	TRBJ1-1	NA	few	CAWSLAFTEAFF	TGTGCCTGGAGTCTGGCCTTCACTGAAGCTTTCTTT
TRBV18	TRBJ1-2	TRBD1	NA	CASSPTGGAENGYTF	TGTGCCAGCTCACCAACAGGGGGCGCTGAGAATGGCTACACCTTC
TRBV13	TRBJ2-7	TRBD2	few	CASSGDGLARYEQYF	TGTGCCAGCAGCGGAGACGGACTAGCGAGGTACGAGCAGTACTTC
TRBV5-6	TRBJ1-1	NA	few	CASSLDRRLNTEAFF	TGTGCCAGCAGCTTGGACAGGAGACTGAACACTGAAGCTTTCTTT
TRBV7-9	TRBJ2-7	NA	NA	CASSPTGYEQYF	TGTGCCAGCAGCCCAACGGGCTACGAGCAGTACTTC
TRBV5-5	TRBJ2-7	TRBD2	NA	CASSSGRVPYF	TGTGCCAGCAGCTCGGGGAGGGTCCCTTACTTC
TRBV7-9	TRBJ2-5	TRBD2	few	CASSLGTSPLETQYF	TGTGCCAGCAGCTTAGGGACTAGCCCGCTGGAGACCCAGTACTTC
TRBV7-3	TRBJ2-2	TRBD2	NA	CASSLASGRETGELFF	TGTGCCAGCAGCCTTGCCAGCGGGAGAGAGACCGGGGAGCTGTTTTTT
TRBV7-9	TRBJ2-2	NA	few	CASSSTGVLGELFF	TGTGCCAGCAGCTCCACAGGTGTTCTCGGGGAGCTGTTTTTT
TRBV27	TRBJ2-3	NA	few	CASSLRRGTDTQYF	TGTGCCAGCAGTTTACGCAGGGGAACAGATACGCAGTATTTT